This entry concerns a single TCR beta chain. TCRdb keeps only in-frame clones here, not all; method: immunoSEQ multiplex PCR. Of a few hundred thousand clones listed, 80% to 95% were seen once; the top ten hold 6.5% to 8%. Seattle patients were enrolled while actively infected and followed longitudinally. The sample belongs to a study of blood T cell repertoires in COVID-19. Trimming removed 0 bases at V and 4 bases at J, with 3 bases between. Germline values: CDR1 MNHNY, CDR2 SVGAGI (reference sequence). CDR3 size: 12 residues. The clonotype was recovered from a woman aged 25-40 years with COVID-19, enrolled during active disease. Source material: peripheral blood. The chain is built from TRBV6-6 and TRBJ1-1; D call uncertain. CDR3 sequence: CASSYSLTEAFF. Written as DNA, the CDR3 is TGTGCCAGCAGTTACTCTCTCACTGAAGCTTTCTTT.